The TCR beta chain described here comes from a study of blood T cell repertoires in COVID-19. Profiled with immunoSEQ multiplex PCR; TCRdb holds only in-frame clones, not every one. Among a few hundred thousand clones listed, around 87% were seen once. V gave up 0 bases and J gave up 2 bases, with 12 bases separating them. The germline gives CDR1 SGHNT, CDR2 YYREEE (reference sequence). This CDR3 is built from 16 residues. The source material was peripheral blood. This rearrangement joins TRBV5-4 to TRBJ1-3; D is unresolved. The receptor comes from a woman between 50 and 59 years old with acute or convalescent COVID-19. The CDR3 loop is CASSLGGRTPGNTIYF. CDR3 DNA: TGTGCCAGCAGCTTGGGCGGGCGAACACCTGGAAACACCATATATTTT.